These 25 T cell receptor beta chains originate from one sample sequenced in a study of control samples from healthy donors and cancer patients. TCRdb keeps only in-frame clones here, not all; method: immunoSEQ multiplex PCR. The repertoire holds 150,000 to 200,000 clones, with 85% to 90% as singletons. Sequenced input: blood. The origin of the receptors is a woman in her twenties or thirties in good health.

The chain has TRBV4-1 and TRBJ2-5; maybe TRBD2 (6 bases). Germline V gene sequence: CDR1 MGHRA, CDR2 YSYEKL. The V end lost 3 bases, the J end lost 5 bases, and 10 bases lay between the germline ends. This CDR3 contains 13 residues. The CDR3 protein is CASSQGLGETQYF. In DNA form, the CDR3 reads TGCGCCAGCAGCCAGGGACTTGGGGAGACCCAGTACTTC.

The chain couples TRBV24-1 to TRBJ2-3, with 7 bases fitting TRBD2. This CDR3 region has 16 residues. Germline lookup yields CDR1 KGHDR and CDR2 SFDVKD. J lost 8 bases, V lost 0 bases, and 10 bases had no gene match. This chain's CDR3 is CATSDLTPLTGGTQYF. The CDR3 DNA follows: TGTGCCACCAGTGATTTGACCCCCTTGACGGGGGGTACGCAGTATTTT.

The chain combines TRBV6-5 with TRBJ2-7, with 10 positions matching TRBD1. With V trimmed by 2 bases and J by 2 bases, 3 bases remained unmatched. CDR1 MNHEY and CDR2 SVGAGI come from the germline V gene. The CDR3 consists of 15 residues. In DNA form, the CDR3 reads TGTGCCAGCAGTTACGGGACAGGGGATGCCTACGAGCAGTACTTC. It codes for CASSYGTGDAYEQYF.

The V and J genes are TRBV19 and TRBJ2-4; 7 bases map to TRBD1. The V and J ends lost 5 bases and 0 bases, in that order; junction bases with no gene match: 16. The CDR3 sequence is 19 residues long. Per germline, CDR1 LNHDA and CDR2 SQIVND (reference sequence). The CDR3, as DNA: TGTGCCAGTAGTGCGACAGGGATCCGGGGTTGGGTAGCCAAAAACATTCAGTACTTC. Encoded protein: CASSATGIRGWVAKNIQYF.

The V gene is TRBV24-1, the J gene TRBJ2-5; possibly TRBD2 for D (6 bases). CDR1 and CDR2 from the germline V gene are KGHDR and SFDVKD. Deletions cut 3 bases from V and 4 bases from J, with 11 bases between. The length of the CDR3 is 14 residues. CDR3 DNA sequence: TGTGCCACCAGTGATATCGGGGGAGGAGAGACCCAGTACTTC. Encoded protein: CATSDIGGGETQYF.

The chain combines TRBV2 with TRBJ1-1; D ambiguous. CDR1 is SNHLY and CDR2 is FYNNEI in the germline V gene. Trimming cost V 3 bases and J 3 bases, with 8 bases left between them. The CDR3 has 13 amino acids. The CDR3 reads CASSERIDTEAFF. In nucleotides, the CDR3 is TGTGCCAGCAGTGAGAGGATTGACACTGAAGCTTTCTTT.

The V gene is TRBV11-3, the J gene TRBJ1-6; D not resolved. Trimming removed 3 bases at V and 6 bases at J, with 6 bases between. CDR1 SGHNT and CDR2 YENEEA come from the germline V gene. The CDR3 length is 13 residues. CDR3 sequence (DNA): TGTGCCAGCAGCTTGTCCGTTAATTCACCCCTCCACTTT. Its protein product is CASSLSVNSPLHF. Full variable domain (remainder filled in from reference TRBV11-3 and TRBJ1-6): EAGVVQSPRYKIIEKKQPVAFWCNPISGHNTLYWYLQNLGQGPELLIRYENEEAVDDSQLPKDRFSAERLKGVDSTLKIQPAELGDSAVYLCASSLSVNSPLHFGNGTRLTVT.

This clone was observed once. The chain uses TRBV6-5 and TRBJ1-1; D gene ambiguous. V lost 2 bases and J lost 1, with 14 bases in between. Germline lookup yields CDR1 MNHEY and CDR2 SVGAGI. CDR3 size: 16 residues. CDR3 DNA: TGTGCCAGCAGTTACCTCAAAGGGCAGCCGAACACTGAAGCTTTCTTT. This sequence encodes CASSYLKGQPNTEAFF.

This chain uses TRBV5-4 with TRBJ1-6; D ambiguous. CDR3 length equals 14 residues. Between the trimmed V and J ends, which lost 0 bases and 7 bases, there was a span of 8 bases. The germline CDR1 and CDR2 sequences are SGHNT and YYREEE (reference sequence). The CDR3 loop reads CASSLDRTNSPLHF. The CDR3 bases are TGTGCCAGCAGCTTGGACAGAACAAATTCACCCCTCCACTTT.

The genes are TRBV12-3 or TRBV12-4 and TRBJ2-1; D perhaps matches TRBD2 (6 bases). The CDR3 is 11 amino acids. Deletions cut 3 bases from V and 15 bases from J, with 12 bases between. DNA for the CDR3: TGTGCCAGCAGTTTCGAGCTAGCGCCGTTCTTC. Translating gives CASSFELAPFF.

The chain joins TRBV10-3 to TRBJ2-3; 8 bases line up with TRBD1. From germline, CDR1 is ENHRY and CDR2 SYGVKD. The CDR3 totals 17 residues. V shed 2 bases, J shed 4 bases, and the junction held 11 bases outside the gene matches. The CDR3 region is CAISEGQGLRGADTQYF. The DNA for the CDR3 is TGTGCCATCAGTGAGGGACAGGGCCTTCGGGGTGCAGATACGCAGTATTTT.

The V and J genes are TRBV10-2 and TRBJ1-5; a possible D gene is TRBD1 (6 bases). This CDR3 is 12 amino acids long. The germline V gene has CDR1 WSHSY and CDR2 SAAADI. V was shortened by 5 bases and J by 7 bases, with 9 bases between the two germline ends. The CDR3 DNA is TGCGCCAGCAGTCACAGGGTCCAGCCCCAGCATTTT. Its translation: CASSHRVQPQHF.

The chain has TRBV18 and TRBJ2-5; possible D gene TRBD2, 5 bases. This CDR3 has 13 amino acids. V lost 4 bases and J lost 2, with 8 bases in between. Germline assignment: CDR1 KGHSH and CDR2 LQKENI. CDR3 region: CASSLDSQETQYF. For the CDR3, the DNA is TGTGCCAGCTCACTGGACTCACAAGAGACCCAGTACTTC.

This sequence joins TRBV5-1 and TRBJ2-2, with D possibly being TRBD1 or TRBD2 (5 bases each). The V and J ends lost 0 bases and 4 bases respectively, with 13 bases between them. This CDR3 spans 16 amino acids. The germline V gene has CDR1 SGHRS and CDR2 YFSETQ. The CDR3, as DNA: TGCGCCAGCAGCTTGGCCGGCGGGCAGGGCACCGGGGAGCTGTTTTTT. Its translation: CASSLAGGQGTGELFF.

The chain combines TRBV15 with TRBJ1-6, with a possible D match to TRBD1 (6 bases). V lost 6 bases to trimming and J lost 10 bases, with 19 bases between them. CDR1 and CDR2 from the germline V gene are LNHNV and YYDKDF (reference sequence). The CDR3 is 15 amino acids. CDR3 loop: CATSSGSGGHSPLHF. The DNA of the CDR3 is TGTGCCACCAGTAGCGGGAGTGGGGGGCACTCACCCCTCCACTTT.

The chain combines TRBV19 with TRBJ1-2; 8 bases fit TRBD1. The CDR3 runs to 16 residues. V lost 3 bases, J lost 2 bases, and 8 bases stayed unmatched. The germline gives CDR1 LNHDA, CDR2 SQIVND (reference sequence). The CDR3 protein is CASSINGQGENYGYTF. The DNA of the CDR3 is TGTGCCAGTAGTATCAATGGACAGGGAGAGAACTATGGCTACACCTTC.

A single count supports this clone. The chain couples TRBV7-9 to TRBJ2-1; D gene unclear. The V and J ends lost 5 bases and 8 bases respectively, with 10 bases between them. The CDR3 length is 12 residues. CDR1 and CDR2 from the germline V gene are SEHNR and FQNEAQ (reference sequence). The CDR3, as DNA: TGTGCCAGCAGCCCCTTGTACGATGAGCAGTTCTTC. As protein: CASSPLYDEQFF. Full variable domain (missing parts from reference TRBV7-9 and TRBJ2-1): DTGVSQNPRHKITKRGQNVTFRCDPISEHNRLYWYRQTLGQGPEFLTYFQNEAQLEKSRLLSDRFSAERPKGSFSTLEIQRTEQGDSAMYLCASSPLYDEQFFGPGTRLTVL.

The CDR3 region is CASSLVVGRADTQYF. The CDR3, as DNA: TGTGCCAGCAGCTTAGTGGTCGGGAGGGCAGATACGCAGTATTTT. J is TRBJ2-3 and V is TRBV7-9; 8 bases line up with TRBD2. The V gene's germline CDR1 is SEHNR and CDR2 FQNEAQ (reference sequence). V shed 1 base and J 4 bases; nucleotides not matched to a gene: 4. The CDR3 covers 15 residues.

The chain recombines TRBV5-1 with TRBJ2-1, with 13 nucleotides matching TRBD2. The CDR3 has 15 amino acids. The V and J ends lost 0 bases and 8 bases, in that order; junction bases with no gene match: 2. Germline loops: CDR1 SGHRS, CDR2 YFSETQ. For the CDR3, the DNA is TGCGCCAGCAGCTTGGAAACTAGCGGGAGGGATGAGCAGTTCTTC. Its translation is CASSLETSGRDEQFF.

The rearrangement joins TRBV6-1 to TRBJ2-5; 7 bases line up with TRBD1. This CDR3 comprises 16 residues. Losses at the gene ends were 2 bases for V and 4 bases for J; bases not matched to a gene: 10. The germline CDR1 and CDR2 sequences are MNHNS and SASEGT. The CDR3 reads CASSEPPGQKRETQYF. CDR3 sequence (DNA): TGTGCCAGCAGTGAACCCCCGGGACAGAAGCGAGAGACCCAGTACTTC.

For the CDR3, the DNA is TGTGCCAGCAGTTACGGCGGACAGTGGATGAATTCACCCCTCCACTTT. As protein: CASSYGGQWMNSPLHF. The chain carries TRBV6-6 and TRBJ1-6; D perhaps matches TRBD1 (6 bases). Germline V gene data show CDR1 as MNHNY and CDR2 as SVGAGI (reference sequence). This CDR3 spans 16 amino acids. V was pared by 2 bases and J by 7 bases, with 15 bases between.

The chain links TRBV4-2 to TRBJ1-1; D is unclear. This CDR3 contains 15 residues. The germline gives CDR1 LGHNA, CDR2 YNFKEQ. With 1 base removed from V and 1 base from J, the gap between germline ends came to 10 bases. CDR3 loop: CASSQGWAGNTEAFF. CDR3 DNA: TGTGCCAGCAGCCAAGGGTGGGCAGGGAACACTGAAGCTTTCTTT.

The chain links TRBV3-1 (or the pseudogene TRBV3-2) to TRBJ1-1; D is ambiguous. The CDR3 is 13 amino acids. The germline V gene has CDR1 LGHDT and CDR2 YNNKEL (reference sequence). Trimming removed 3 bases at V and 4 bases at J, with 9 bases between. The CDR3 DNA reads TGTGCCAGCAGCCAGGGAGGCGGCACTGAAGCTTTCTTT. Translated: CASSQGGGTEAFF.

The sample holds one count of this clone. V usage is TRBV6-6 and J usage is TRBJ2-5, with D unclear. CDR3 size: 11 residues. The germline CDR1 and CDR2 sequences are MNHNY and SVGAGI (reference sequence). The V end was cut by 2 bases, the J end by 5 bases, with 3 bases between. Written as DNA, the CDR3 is TGTGCCAGCAGTTACGGGGAGACCCAGTACTTC. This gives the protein CASSYGETQYF.

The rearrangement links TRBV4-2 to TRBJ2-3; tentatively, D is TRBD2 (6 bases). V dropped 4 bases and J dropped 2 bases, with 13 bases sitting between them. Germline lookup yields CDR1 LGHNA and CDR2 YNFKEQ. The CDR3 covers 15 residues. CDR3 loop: CASSLGGDATDTQYF. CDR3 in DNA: TGTGCCAGCAGCCTAGGAGGGGACGCCACAGATACGCAGTATTTT.